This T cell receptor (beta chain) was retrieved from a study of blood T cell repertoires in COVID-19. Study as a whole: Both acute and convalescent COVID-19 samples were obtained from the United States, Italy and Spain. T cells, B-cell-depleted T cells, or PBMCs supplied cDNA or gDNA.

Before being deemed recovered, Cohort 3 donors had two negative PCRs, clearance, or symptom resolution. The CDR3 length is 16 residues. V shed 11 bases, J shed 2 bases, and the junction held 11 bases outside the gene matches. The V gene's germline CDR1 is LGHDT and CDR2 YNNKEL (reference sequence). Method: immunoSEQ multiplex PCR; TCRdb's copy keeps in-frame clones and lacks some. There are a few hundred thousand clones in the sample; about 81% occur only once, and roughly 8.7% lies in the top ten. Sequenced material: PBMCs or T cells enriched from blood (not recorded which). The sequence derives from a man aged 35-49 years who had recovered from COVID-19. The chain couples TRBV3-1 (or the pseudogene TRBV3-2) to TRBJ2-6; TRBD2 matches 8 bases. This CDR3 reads CAASGGWKTGANVLTF. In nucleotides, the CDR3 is TGTGCCGCCTCGGGGGGGTGGAAGACTGGGGCCAACGTCCTGACTTTC.